This T cell receptor beta chain stems from a study of blood T cell repertoires in COVID-19. The wider study: Samples came from the United States, Italy and Spain, spanning acute and convalescent COVID-19. T cells, B-cell-depleted T cells, or PBMCs supplied cDNA or gDNA.

Authors' processing steps: Reference gene primers were amplified, and this amplification served to estimate nucleated cell counts. Here immunoSEQ multiplex PCR was the method, and the copy in TCRdb shows in-frame clones only, minus some. V, J and clone size are those of that table, while D and trimming were read from the DNA. The sample records under 55,000 clones, 87% being singletons. This CDR3 contains 12 residues. The V end was cut by 1 base, the J end by 8 bases, with 8 bases between. The germline gives CDR1 SGHTA, CDR2 FQGNSA. This clonotype was obtained from a woman aged 80 or over with active COVID-19. Sequences were obtained from peripheral blood. The chain uses TRBV7-2 and TRBJ1-2, with D possibly being TRBD1 (5 bases). CDR3 in amino acids: CASSLVGEGYTF. CDR3 bases: TGTGCCAGCAGCTTAGTAGGGGAAGGCTACACCTTC.